This T cell receptor (beta chain) emerged from a study of blood T cell repertoires in COVID-19. In the source study's methods: Cell counts per sample came from amplifying reference gene primers. Here immunoSEQ multiplex PCR was the method, and the copy in TCRdb shows in-frame clones only, minus some. V, J and clone size were drawn from that table, and D and trimming were deduced from the DNA. The sample lists about 140,000 clones; around 80% were seen once. This clone was detected only a few times. Other DNA sequences in the same sample also yield this CDR3. The J segment lost 0 bases and the V segment lost 5 bases, leaving 3 bases of the junction unmatched. Germline V CDR1 and CDR2: SGHTA, FQGTGA. This CDR3 has 15 amino acids.

Sequencing was carried out using peripheral blood. J is TRBJ2-3 and V is TRBV7-3; 9 nucleotides match TRBD2. The receptor was derived from a woman of 80 years or more with active or convalescent COVID-19. The CDR3 region is CASSRAGGSTDTQYF. In DNA form, the CDR3 reads TGTGCCAGCAGCAGAGCGGGGGGCAGCACAGATACGCAGTATTTT.